Listed below are T cell receptor beta chains from one sample, sequenced in a study of T cells in Graves' hyperthyroidism and ophthalmopathy. TCRdb fed the multiplex PCR reads into MiXCR, producing one record per CDR3 protein. This table has a few hundred thousand distinct CDR3 sequences, about a sixth appearing once. The material sequenced was blood. The receptor set was obtained from a woman aged 40 to 50 with Graves' ophthalmopathy. CDR3s include the opening cysteine and the closing phenylalanine or tryptophan. Each record gives: clone size, D gene, J gene, V gene, CDR3 DNA, CDR3 protein. D genes are given only for firm matches. The size entry is marked missing in some rows and otherwise reads once, few, many or a size class.

many	TRBD2	TRBJ2-7	TRBV5-1	TGCGCCAGCAGCCTCGGGACTAGCGGGGCCCTCGAGCAGTACTTC	CASSLGTSGALEQYF
many	-	TRBJ2-3	TRBV10-3	TGTGCCATCAGTGAGTCGGCAGCTCAGGACACAGATACGCAGTATTTT	CAISESAAQDTDTQYF
many	TRBD1	TRBJ2-7	TRBV28	TGTGCCAGCAGTATCCCCGGGACAGCCTTGGGAGAGCAGTACTTC	CASSIPGTALGEQYF
many	-	TRBJ1-2	TRBV13	TGTGCCAGCAGTCGACAAGGGGTGGGGCTGTATGGCTACACCTTC	CASSRQGVGLYGYTF
many	-	TRBJ2-1	TRBV13	TGTGCCAGCAGCTCTATAGGGGGTGAGCAGTTCTTC	CASSSIGGEQFF
few	-	TRBJ2-2	TRBV10-3	TGTGCCATCAGTGCGCGGGGGCCGGACACCGGGGAGCTGTTTTTT	CAISARGPDTGELFF
-	TRBD2	TRBJ2-1	TRBV6-2/TRBV6-3	TGTGCCAGCAGAAGGGGAGGGAGCGTACTCTCCTACAATGAGCAGTTCTTC	CASRRGGSVLSYNEQFF
many	-	TRBJ2-1	TRBV11-2	TGTGCCAGCAGCTCATCTAGCGTTAGCTCCTACAATGAGCAGTTCTTC	CASSSSSVSSYNEQFF
many	-	TRBJ2-7	TRBV2	TGTGCCAGCAGTGAAGGTTATCTAGTCGCGCAGTACTTC	CASSEGYLVAQYF
few	-	TRBJ2-1	TRBV20-1	TGCAGTGCGTCCCGGGAGAACATATACAATGAGCAGTTCTTC	CSASRENIYNEQFF
many	-	TRBJ2-1	TRBV20-1	TGCAGTGCTAGTTCCAATGAGCAGTTCTTC	CSASSNEQFF
many	-	TRBJ2-2	TRBV27	TGTGCCAGCAGTAATCAACTTTGGGGCGGGGAGCTGTTTTTT	CASSNQLWGGELFF
few	TRBD2	TRBJ2-7	TRBV27	TGTGCCAGCAGTCCAAGGTCAAGCGGGGCGAAGTACGAGCAGTACTTC	CASSPRSSGAKYEQYF
few	TRBD2	TRBJ2-5	TRBV6-5	TGTGCCAGCAGTTACGGACTAGCTAGATCGCTTGGTCAAGAGACCCAGTACTTC	CASSYGLARSLGQETQYF
many	TRBD2	TRBJ2-3	TRBV28	TGTGCCAGCAGGCGGGAGTTTGGGACAGATACGCAGTATTTT	CASRREFGTDTQYF
-	TRBD1	TRBJ1-6	TRBV7-9	TGTGCCAGCAGCTTAATGGCAGGGGGCGATTCACCCCTCCACTTT	CASSLMAGGDSPLHF
many	-	TRBJ1-2	TRBV12-3/TRBV12-4	TGTGCCAGCAGGAGGGGAGGAAGGGGCTACACCTTC	CASRRGGRGYTF
few	TRBD1	TRBJ1-5	TRBV29-1	TGCAGCGTTAGAGGAGGCCAGGGGGCTGTAAGCAATCAGCCCCAGCATTTT	CSVRGGQGAVSNQPQHF
-	-	TRBJ2-7	TRBV11-2	TGTGCCAGCAGCTTAGGTCGGGGGGCCGGTGGTTACGAGCAGTACTTC	CASSLGRGAGGYEQYF
few	TRBD1	TRBJ2-3	TRBV9	TGTGCCAGCATACAGGGGGGCACAGATACGCAGTATTTT	CASIQGGTDTQYF
many	TRBD2	TRBJ2-3	TRBV27	TGTGCCAGCAGTTTAACCTTAGCGGGACTACATTATAGCACAGATACGCAGTATTTT	CASSLTLAGLHYSTDTQYF
-	-	TRBJ1-2	TRBV20-1	TGCAGTGCTAGAGATCAGCGTAACTATGGCTACACCTTC	CSARDQRNYGYTF
many	-	TRBJ1-1	TRBV2	TGTGCCATCCCAATGACAGGGAACACTGAAGCTTTCTTT	CAIPMTGNTEAFF
many	-	TRBJ2-1	TRBV3-1	TGTGCCAGCAGCCCGACTAGTATCGATGTTAATGAGCAGTTCTTC	CASSPTSIDVNEQFF
few	TRBD2	TRBJ2-3	TRBV7-9	TGTGCCAGCAGCTCTCCGACTAGCGGGGACAACACAGATACGCAGTATTTT	CASSSPTSGDNTDTQYF
few	-	TRBJ2-5	TRBV28	TGTGCCAGCAGTTTTGGGGGCTTTGAGACCCAGTACTTC	CASSFGGFETQYF